The rows below give T cell receptor beta chains drawn from one sample of a study of response to subunit inactivated influenza vaccine. TCRdb passed the RT-PCR reads through MiXCR, listing each CDR3 protein once. The table shows just over 300,000 distinct CDR3 sequences, with approximately 23% occurring only once. The specimen comprised PBMCs from blood, sampled approximately 20 months after vaccination. These receptors were taken from a man between 50 and 75 years old who received an inactivated influenza vaccine. CDR3s leave out the opening cysteine and the closing phenylalanine or tryptophan.

TRBV4-3	TRBJ1-1	ASSQELRDTEAF
TRBV7-9	TRBJ2-1	ASSSEWGYQF
TRBV5-1	TRBJ1-1	ASSLTMNTEAF
TRBV25-1	TRBJ1-6	ASSESGYASPLH
TRBV29-1	TRBJ2-2	SAITSGGNTGELF
TRBV30	TRBJ1-2	AWSVPRGRSYGYT
TRBV20-1	TRBJ2-7	SARDVLGLARSYEQY
TRBV9	TRBJ2-5	ASSAGLLETQY
TRBV11-2	TRBJ1-1	ASSSLRGGVGTEAF
TRBV7-9	TRBJ1-1	ASSLGNTGDTEAF
TRBV19	TRBJ1-1	ASINRDRGITEAF
TRBV3-1	TRBJ1-2	ASSQVRTVDSYGYT
TRBV5-6	TRBJ1-2	ASSLSGTGVGYT
TRBV28	TRBJ2-5	ASSLWGRQETQY
TRBV7-2	TRBJ2-1	ASSFALAANEQF
TRBV20-1	TRBJ2-7	SARIWGYEQY
TRBV5-1	TRBJ1-2	ASSLARGGPNYGYT
TRBV15	TRBJ1-3	ATSRDVTGSGNTIY
TRBV6-2/TRBV6-3	TRBJ1-1	ATSTVLLSGAF
TRBV6-1	TRBJ2-2	ASVPGHPGELF
TRBV18	TRBJ1-4	ASSPGWQANEKLF
TRBV28	TRBJ2-5	ASSLGWGGSQETQY
TRBV4-2	TRBJ1-4	ASSQVGMENEKLF
TRBV2	TRBJ1-5	ASSGGQGIEPQH
TRBV2	TRBJ2-7	ASSSIAGGNEQY
TRBV19	TRBJ1-5	ASRDQDDSNQPQH
TRBV29-1	TRBJ2-7	SVGPDFYEQY
TRBV4-2	TRBJ2-3	ASSQDVGQPSTDTQY
TRBV19	TRBJ1-5	ASSLPGQGPQH
TRBV27	TRBJ2-5	ASSLSVAGGWETQY
TRBV7-8	TRBJ2-1	ASSFSGRVSYNEQF
TRBV6-5	TRBJ1-5	ASSYNDYSNQPQH
TRBV5-4	TRBJ2-7	ASSSKTSGGAYEQY
TRBV29-1	TRBJ2-1	SVEAGYNEQF
TRBV5-5	TRBJ2-7	ASSLYGTSGSSYEQY
TRBV12-3/TRBV12-4	TRBJ1-4	ASRLGQGKNEKLF
TRBV29-1	TRBJ2-1	SVDYLNNEQF
TRBV29-1	TRBJ2-7	SVGQFSYEQY
TRBV15	TRBJ1-5	ATTRDGSRPQH
TRBV6-1	TRBJ2-7	ASSSAGTPYEQY
TRBV5-1	TRBJ2-1	ASSTQGLNNEQS